This TCR beta chain derives from a study of response to subunit inactivated influenza vaccine. CDR3 size: 13 residues. Germline CDR1 is SEHNR and CDR2 is FQNEAQ (reference sequence). TCRdb called the RT-PCR reads again in MiXCR, with one record for every CDR3 protein. The sample has about 580,000 distinct CDR3 sequences, 14% seen once. Study-level results: A suggestion made by the authors is that each seasonal influenza vaccination recruits few new T cells.

This clonotype was seen more than once but under ten times. What it binds is not known. One end of the junction does not line up with germline, which may come from a read error. The rearrangement uses TRBV7-9 and TRBJ1-2; D remains ambiguous. The source of this sequence is a man in his forties or fifties who received an inactivated influenza vaccine. This material consisted of PBMCs from blood, taken 11 to 12 days after vaccination. The CDR3 nucleotides are TGTGCCAGCAGCCTAGCTTTTGGATCTGGCTACACCTTC. Translation gives CASSLAFGSGYTF.